This T cell receptor beta chain was documented in a study of blood T cell repertoires in COVID-19. About the study: Both acute and convalescent COVID-19 samples were obtained from the United States, Italy and Spain.

On this clone itself: One end of the junction fails to match germline, which may point to a read error.

Sequencing was performed with immunoSEQ multiplex PCR; in TCRdb, only in-frame clones are kept and a portion is missing. The repertoire holds approximately 170,000 clones, about 80% seen once, with about 19% in the top ten. The TCR was taken from a woman older than 75 with acute or convalescent COVID-19. What was sequenced was peripheral blood.

This chain's CDR3 is CASSLGVGGPADTQYF. The CDR3 nucleotides are TGTGCTAGCAGCTTAGGCGTGGGAGGGCCAGCAGATACGCAGTATTTT. J is TRBJ2-3 and V is TRBV7-7, with TRBD2 matching over 7 bases. The CDR3 is 16 residues long. Germline V CDR1 and CDR2: SSHAT, FNYEAQ (reference sequence).